The 15 T cell receptor beta chains reported below all come from one sample, sequenced in a study of blood T cell repertoires in COVID-19. Method: immunoSEQ multiplex PCR; TCRdb's copy keeps in-frame clones and lacks some. The data show 150,000 to 250,000 clones, about 80% seen once. The specimen sequenced was PBMCs or T cells enriched from blood (not recorded which). These receptors were obtained from a man in his forties who had recovered from COVID-19.

V usage is TRBV7-2 and J usage is TRBJ1-5; 7 bases are a match to TRBD1. Trimming took 3 bases from V and 1 from J; bases not matched to a gene: 9. Germline V gene sequence: CDR1 SGHTA, CDR2 FQGNSA. CDR3 length: 17 amino acids. The CDR3 region is CASSFRQGISSNQPQHF. In DNA, the CDR3 is TGTGCCAGCAGCTTTAGACAGGGAATATCGAGCAATCAGCCCCAGCATTTT.

CDR3 sequence: CASSMTGLAAYEQYF. The CDR3, as DNA: TGTGCCAGTAGTATGACGGGACTAGCGGCCTACGAGCAGTACTTC. V usage is TRBV19 and J usage is TRBJ2-7, with TRBD2 identical over 11 bases. V lost 3 bases and J lost 2; bases outside the gene matches: 3. Germline V gives CDR1 LNHDA, CDR2 SQIVND (reference sequence). The CDR3 consists of 15 residues.

For the CDR3, the DNA is TGTGCCAGCAGCTCGGGAGGGGATAATTCACCCCTCCACTTT. This codes for CASSSGGDNSPLHF. The J gene is TRBJ1-6, the V gene TRBV7-9; possibly TRBD1 for D (5 bases). Germline values: CDR1 SEHNR, CDR2 FQNEAQ (reference sequence). This CDR3 has 14 residues. Between the trimmed V and J ends, which lost 4 bases and 5 bases, there was a span of 9 bases.

This chain links TRBV6-5 with TRBJ1-1; possibly TRBD1 for D (6 bases). The CDR3 has 15 residues. V gave up 6 bases and J gave up 0 bases, with 14 bases separating them. Germline V gene lookup returns CDR1 MNHEY and CDR2 SVGAGI. The CDR3 nucleotides are TGTGCCAGCAGGACCAGGGGACCGATGAACACTGAAGCTTTCTTT. It codes for CASRTRGPMNTEAFF.

The J gene is TRBJ2-2, the V gene TRBV5-1, with 11 bases matching TRBD1. After removal of 5 bases from V and 6 bases from J, the junction contained 6 bases not matched to a gene. CDR3 size: 15 residues. Germline CDR1 is SGHRS and CDR2 is YFSETQ. The CDR3 spells CASRDRDRGAGELFF. The CDR3 coding sequence is TGCGCCAGCAGGGACCGGGACAGGGGGGCCGGGGAGCTGTTTTTT.

The chain combines TRBV5-4 with TRBJ1-2; D is undetermined. Trimming cost V 1 base and J 8 bases, with 12 bases left between them. The length of the CDR3 is 13 residues. Germline values: CDR1 SGHNT, CDR2 YYREEE (reference sequence). CDR3 bases: TGTGCCAGCAGCTTGTGGGGAGGGCTAGGCTACACCTTC. As protein: CASSLWGGLGYTF.

The chain joins TRBV2 to TRBJ2-3, with 8 bases matching TRBD1. This CDR3 is 13 amino acids long. With V trimmed by 8 bases and J by 4 bases, 5 bases remained unmatched. Germline V CDR1 and CDR2: SNHLY, FYNNEI. CDR3 residues: CASRQGRSDTQYF. CDR3 nucleotide sequence: TGTGCCAGCCGACAGGGGAGGTCAGATACGCAGTATTTT.

The chain is built from TRBV19 and TRBJ2-7; TRBD2 matches 13 bases. CDR3 size: 15 residues. V was pared by 6 bases and J by 2 bases, with 4 bases of the junction left unmatched. Germline V gene sequence: CDR1 LNHDA, CDR2 SQIVND (reference sequence). CDR3 sequence (DNA): TGTGCCAGTAGCACCGGGACTAGCGGGACCTACGAGCAGTACTTC. It translates to CASSTGTSGTYEQYF.

V gene TRBV6-4 combines with J gene TRBJ1-1, with 8 bases aligning to TRBD1. Germline CDR1 reads MRHNA; CDR2 reads SNTAGT. CDR3 length equals 14 residues. Trimming removed 6 bases from V and 4 bases from J; junction bases left unmatched: 7. CDR3 sequence: CASRTTGESTEAFF. CDR3 bases: TGTGCCAGCAGGACGACAGGGGAGTCCACTGAAGCTTTCTTT.

The rearrangement links TRBV19 to TRBJ1-2; TRBD1 might be the D (6 bases). Germline CDR1 LNHDA, CDR2 SQIVND (reference sequence). The CDR3 covers 15 residues. V lost 5 bases to trimming and J lost 4 bases, with 17 bases between them. The CDR3 DNA reads as TGTGCCAGTAGTGCCCTCCAGACAGGCCCCTATGGCTACACCTTC. Residues: CASSALQTGPYGYTF.

The gene calls are TRBV9 and TRBJ2-1, with D maybe TRBD1 (5 bases). V was clipped by 4 bases and J by 6 bases, with 11 bases between them. The CDR3 is 13 amino acids. CDR1 is SGDLS and CDR2 is YYNGEE in the germline V gene. The CDR3 nucleotides read TGTGCCAGCAGCACCAGACAGACCAATGAGCAGTTCTTC. The encoded protein is CASSTRQTNEQFF.

The CDR3 nucleotides are TGCGCCAGCAGCTTCTCCCAGGGGGCGGACACTGAAGCTTTCTTT. Translating it yields CASSFSQGADTEAFF. This chain uses TRBV5-1 with TRBJ1-1; 8 bases are a match to TRBD1. The trim removed 2 bases at V and 3 bases at J, leaving 6 bases unmatched. CDR1 SGHRS and CDR2 YFSETQ come from the germline V gene. This CDR3 has 15 residues.

The V and J genes are TRBV5-1 and TRBJ1-1; no clear D gene. V was cut by 2 bases and J by 4 bases, with 6 bases left in between. Per the germline V gene, CDR1 is SGHRS and CDR2 is YFSETQ. This CDR3 has 12 residues. DNA for the CDR3: TGCGCCAGCAGCTTTTCGGGCACTGAAGCTTTCTTT. It translates to CASSFSGTEAFF.

This rearrangement joins TRBV3-1 (or the pseudogene TRBV3-2) to TRBJ2-2, with D possibly being TRBD2 (6 bases). V was clipped by 0 bases and J by 4 bases, with 15 bases between them. The CDR3 extends over 17 amino acids. The germline gives CDR1 LGHDT, CDR2 YNNKEL (reference sequence). CDR3 coding DNA: TGTGCCAGCAGCCAAGATCGGGCTGGAGGGACCACCGGGGAGCTGTTTTTT. This sequence encodes CASSQDRAGGTTGELFF.

The CDR3 coding sequence is TGTGCCAGACACGGGGACAGGAGAAATGAAAAACTGTTTTTT. It yields the protein CARHGDRRNEKLFF. V gene TRBV19 combines with J gene TRBJ1-4; 8 bases are shared with TRBD1. This CDR3 region has 14 residues. Trimming took 9 bases from V and 5 from J; bases not matched to a gene: 8. CDR1 LNHDA and CDR2 SQIVND come from the germline V gene (reference sequence).